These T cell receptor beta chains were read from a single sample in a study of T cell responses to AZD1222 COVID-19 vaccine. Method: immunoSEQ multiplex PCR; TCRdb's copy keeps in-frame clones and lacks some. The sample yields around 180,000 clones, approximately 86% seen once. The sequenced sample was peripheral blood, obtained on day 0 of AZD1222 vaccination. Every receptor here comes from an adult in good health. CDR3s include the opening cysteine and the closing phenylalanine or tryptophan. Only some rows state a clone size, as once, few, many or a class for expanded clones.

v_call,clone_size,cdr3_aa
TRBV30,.,CAWSGGASPLHF
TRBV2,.,CASSPGLAGERETQYF
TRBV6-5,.,CASSTRTGFLWVVTF
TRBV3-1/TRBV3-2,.,CASGLRLGEQYF
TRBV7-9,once,CASSLAGRVSDTQYF
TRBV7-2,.,CASSVTGGTGYTF
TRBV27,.,CASTHKGRTDTQYF
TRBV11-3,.,CASSLGEETQYF
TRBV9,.,CASSPRSDQRGDEAFF
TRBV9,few,CASSVGKRNTEAFF
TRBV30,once,CAWSPQGLYGYTF
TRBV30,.,CAWHSSGDALYEQYF
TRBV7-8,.,CASSSLAGGNYGYTF
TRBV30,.,CAWSKLGNQPQHF
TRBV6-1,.,CASSEGQGNYGYTF
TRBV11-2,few,CASSARTDEKLFF
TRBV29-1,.,CSVQRGLGGRSEAFF
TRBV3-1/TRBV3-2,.,CASSQNVHPGSQYF
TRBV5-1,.,CASSLAWGDYGYTF
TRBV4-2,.,CASSSDYSYEQYF
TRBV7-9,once,CASSLGSPPYEQYF
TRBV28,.,CASSVRQGSSYEQYF
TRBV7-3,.,CASSIGTPNEQFF
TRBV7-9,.,CASSLAKAGGEEQYF
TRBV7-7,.,CASSPGTSGTRTQYF
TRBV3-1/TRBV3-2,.,CASSQDLNRAYNSPLHF
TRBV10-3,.,CAISETGAGEKLFF
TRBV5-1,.,CASSPDNGYNEQFF
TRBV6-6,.,CASTGRGQVHEQYF
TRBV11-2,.,CASSSNADRVREQYF
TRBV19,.,CASSMGGEGNQPQHF